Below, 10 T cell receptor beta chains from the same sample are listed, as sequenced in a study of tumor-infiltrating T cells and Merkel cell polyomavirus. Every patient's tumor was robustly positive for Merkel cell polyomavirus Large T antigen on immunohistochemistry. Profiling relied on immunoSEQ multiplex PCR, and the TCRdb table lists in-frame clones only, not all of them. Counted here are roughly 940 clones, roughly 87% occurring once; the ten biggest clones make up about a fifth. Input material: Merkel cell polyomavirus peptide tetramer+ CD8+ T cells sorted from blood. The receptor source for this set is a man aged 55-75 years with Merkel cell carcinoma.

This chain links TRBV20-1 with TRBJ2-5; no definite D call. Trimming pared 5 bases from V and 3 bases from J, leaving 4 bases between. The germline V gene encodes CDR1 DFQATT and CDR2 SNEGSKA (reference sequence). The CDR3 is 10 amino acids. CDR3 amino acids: CSAYKETQYF. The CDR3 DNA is TGCAGTGCTTACAAAGAGACCCAGTACTTC.

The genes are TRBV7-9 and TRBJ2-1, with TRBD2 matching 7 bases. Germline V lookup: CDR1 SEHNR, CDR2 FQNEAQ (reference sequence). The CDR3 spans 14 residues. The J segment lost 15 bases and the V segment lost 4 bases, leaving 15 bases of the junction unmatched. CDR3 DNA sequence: TGTGCCAGCAGCTCTGGGGGGGTAGGGGAAGCCCCGTTCTTC. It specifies CASSSGGVGEAPFF.

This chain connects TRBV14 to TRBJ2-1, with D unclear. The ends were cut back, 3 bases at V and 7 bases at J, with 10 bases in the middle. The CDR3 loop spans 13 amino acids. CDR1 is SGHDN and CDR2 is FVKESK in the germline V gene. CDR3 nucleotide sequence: TGTGCCAGCAGCCAGGTAGACTTAAATGAGCAGTTCTTC. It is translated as CASSQVDLNEQFF.

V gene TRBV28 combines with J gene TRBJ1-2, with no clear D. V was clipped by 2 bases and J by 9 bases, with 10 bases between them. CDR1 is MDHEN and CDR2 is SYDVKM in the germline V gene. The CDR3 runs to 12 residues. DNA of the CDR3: TGTGCCAGCAGTTTAAGTCCTACCCGCTACACCTTC. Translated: CASSLSPTRYTF.

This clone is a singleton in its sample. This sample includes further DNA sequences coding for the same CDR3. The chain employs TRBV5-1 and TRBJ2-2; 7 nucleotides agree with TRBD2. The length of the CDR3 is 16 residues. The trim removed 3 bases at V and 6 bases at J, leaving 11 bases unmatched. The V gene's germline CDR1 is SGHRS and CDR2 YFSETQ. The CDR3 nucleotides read TGCGCCAGCAGCTCCCGAACCAGCGGGGCGCCCGGGGAGCTGTTTTTT. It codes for CASSSRTSGAPGELFF.

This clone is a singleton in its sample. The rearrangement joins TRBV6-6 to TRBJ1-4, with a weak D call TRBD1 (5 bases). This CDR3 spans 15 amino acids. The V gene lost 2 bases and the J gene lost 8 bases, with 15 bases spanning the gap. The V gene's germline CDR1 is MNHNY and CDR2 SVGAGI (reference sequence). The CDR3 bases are TGTGCCAGCAGTTACGATTGGACAAACGGGGAAAAACTGTTTTTT. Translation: CASSYDWTNGEKLFF.

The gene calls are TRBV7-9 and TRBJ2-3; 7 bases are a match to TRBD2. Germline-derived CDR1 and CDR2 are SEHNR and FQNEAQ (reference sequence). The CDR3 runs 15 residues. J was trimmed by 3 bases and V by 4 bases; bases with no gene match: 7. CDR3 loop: CASSYRGRGTDTQYF. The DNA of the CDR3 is TGTGCCAGCAGCTACCGGGGGAGGGGTACAGATACGCAGTATTTT.

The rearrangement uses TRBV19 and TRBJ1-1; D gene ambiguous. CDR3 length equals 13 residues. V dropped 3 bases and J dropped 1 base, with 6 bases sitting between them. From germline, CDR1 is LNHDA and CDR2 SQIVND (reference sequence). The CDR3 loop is CASSMTRNTEAFF. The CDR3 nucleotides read TGTGCCAGTAGTATGACACGGAACACTGAAGCTTTCTTT.

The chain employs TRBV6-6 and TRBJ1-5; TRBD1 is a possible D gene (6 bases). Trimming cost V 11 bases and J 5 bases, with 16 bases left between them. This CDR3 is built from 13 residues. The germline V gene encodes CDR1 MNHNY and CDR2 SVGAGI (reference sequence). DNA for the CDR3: TGTGCCGGCAAAAGGGGGGGTGATCAGCCCCAGCATTTT. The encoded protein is CAGKRGGDQPQHF.

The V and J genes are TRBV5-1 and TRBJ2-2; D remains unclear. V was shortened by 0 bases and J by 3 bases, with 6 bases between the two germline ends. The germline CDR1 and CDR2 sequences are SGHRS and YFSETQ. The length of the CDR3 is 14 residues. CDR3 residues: CASSLGRDTGELFF. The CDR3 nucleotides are TGCGCCAGCAGCTTGGGTCGGGACACCGGGGAGCTGTTTTTT.